This section outlines one T cell receptor beta chain sequence together with its context. Its antigen is still unknown. TCR beta sequencing covered blood CD8+ and CD4+ T cells. The sample is drawn from a study of CD8 T cells in Susac syndrome. Study conclusions and caveats: When the CD4+ T cell repertoires of patients with Susac syndrome were examined, they did not show any clonal expansion.

RNA, at about 0.45 to 1 ug, was reverse transcribed with random hexamers. TCRdb itself ran the immunoSEQ multiplex PCR reads through MiXCR, one entry per CDR3 protein. The sample consists of about 170,000 distinct CDR3 sequences, around 95% of them appearing once. This sequence was found in a human donor with Susac syndrome. Sequenced: CD4+ T cells from PBMCs.

This CDR3 is CASSLDESHFF. The CDR3 DNA follows: TGTGCCAGCAGCTTGGATGAGAGTCATTTCTTT. The gene calls are TRBV7-2 and TRBJ1-1; D unclear. In germline, CDR1 is SGHTA, CDR2 FQGNSA. Trimming shortened V by 3 bases and J by 13 bases, and 12 bases separated the two germline ends. This CDR3 comprises 11 residues.